One and the same sample provided the 29 T cell receptor beta chains below, sequenced in a study of T cell responses to AZD1222 COVID-19 vaccine. Generated by immunoSEQ multiplex PCR, the TCRdb table keeps only in-frame clones and is missing some. The data hold around 110,000 clones, with 90% observed a single time. The specimen comprised peripheral blood, sampled 28 days after the second AZD1222 dose. These receptors originate from an adult who received the AZD1222 COVID-19 vaccine.

This clone was counted only a few times. This chain's CDR3 is CASSLTPGNQPQHF. CDR3 in DNA: TGTGCCAGCAGCTTAACCCCGGGGAATCAGCCCCAGCATTTT. The V call is TRBV7-3, the J call TRBJ1-5; D is ambiguous. The V end was cut by 0 bases, the J end by 4 bases, with 7 bases between. Germline-derived CDR1 and CDR2 are SGHTA and FQGTGA. The CDR3 extends over 14 amino acids.

Only one count was recorded for this clone. The chain uses TRBV11-2 and TRBJ2-1; the D gene could be TRBD1 or TRBD2 (6 bases each). V lost 5 bases to trimming and J lost 8 bases, with 19 bases between them. Per the germline V gene, CDR1 is SGHAT and CDR2 is FQNNGV. This CDR3 has 15 residues. The CDR3 loop reads CASSTSGLQGYEQFF. CDR3 DNA sequence: TGTGCCAGCAGCACCAGCGGGTTACAGGGCTATGAGCAGTTCTTC.

This clone was counted a single time. The V call is TRBV6-1, the J call TRBJ1-1, with no clear D. This CDR3 comprises 13 residues. The germline CDR1 and CDR2 sequences are MNHNS and SASEGT. Trimming removed 3 bases at V and 7 bases at J, with 12 bases between. The CDR3 spells CASSEREKIEAFF. Here the CDR3 DNA reads TGTGCCAGCAGTGAGCGGGAAAAGATTGAAGCTTTCTTT.

The rearrangement joins TRBV29-1 to TRBJ1-1; D is perhaps TRBD1 (5 bases). The V gene lost 6 bases and the J gene lost 1 base, with 12 bases spanning the gap. The germline gives CDR1 SQVTM, CDR2 ANQGSEA. The CDR3 contains 13 residues. CDR3 sequence reads: CSVTASGNTEAFF. The CDR3 DNA reads as TGCAGCGTGACAGCAAGCGGGAACACTGAAGCTTTCTTT.

V usage is TRBV13 and J usage is TRBJ1-2, with D possibly matching TRBD1 (5 bases). The germline V gene encodes CDR1 PRHDT and CDR2 FYEKMQ (reference sequence). This CDR3 has 14 amino acids. Trimming removed 5 bases at V and 3 bases at J, with 13 bases between. The CDR3 loop reads CASSPRVSDYGYTF. CDR3 sequence (DNA): TGTGCCAGCAGCCCCAGGGTGAGTGACTATGGCTACACCTTC.

This clone was counted only a few times. The rearrangement uses TRBV6-5 and TRBJ1-5; TRBD1 matches 7 bases. The length of the CDR3 is 15 residues. Trimming removed 6 bases from V and 6 bases from J; junction bases left unmatched: 11. Germline CDR1 MNHEY, CDR2 SVGAGI. The CDR3 loop reads CASRPTGNFRQPQHF. DNA for the CDR3: TGTGCCAGCAGGCCGACAGGGAACTTCCGTCAGCCCCAGCATTTT.

This rearrangement joins TRBV27 to TRBJ2-1, with D tentatively TRBD1 (6 bases). The germline V gene has CDR1 MNHEY and CDR2 SMNVEV (reference sequence). The germline V and J ends were trimmed by 7 bases and 5 bases, with 18 bases remaining between them. The length of the CDR3 is 15 residues. CDR3 sequence reads: CASTLGGRPNNEQFF. CDR3 DNA sequence: TGTGCCAGCACCTTAGGGGGAAGACCGAACAATGAGCAGTTCTTC.

The genes are TRBV11-3 and TRBJ2-2; weak D call: TRBD1 (5 bases). This CDR3 spans 17 amino acids. The V end was cut by 6 bases, the J end by 2 bases, with 19 bases between. CDR1 is SGHNT, CDR2 YENEEA, per germline. The CDR3 coding sequence is TGTGCCAGCAGTTGGGGCGGTCAGTCGGACAACACCGGGGAGCTGTTTTTT. It encodes CASSWGGQSDNTGELFF.

This rearrangement joins TRBV7-2 to TRBJ1-4; TRBD1 matches at 8 bases. There are 15 residues in the CDR3. The junction had 9 bases not matched to a gene; V was cut back by 5 bases and J by 7 bases. Germline lookup yields CDR1 SGHTA and CDR2 FQGNSA. The CDR3 DNA follows: TGTGCCAGCAGCCAATATACAGGGGGAGGTGAAAAACTGTTTTTT. This gives the protein CASSQYTGGGEKLFF.

The chain carries TRBV11-2 and TRBJ2-7; the D is unclear. Trimming pared 3 bases from V and 4 bases from J, leaving 4 bases between. Germline V gene data show CDR1 as SGHAT and CDR2 as FQNNGV. This CDR3 contains 11 residues. In DNA, the CDR3 is TGTGCCAGCAGCTTCCGGTACGAGCAGTACTTC. Protein sequence: CASSFRYEQYF.

The chain links TRBV30 to TRBJ1-2, with 7 bases that match TRBD1. From germline, CDR1 is GTSNPN and CDR2 SVGIG (reference sequence). J gave up 0 bases and V 2 bases, and 15 bases lay outside the gene matches. This CDR3 comprises 18 residues. CDR3 DNA: TGTGCCTGGAGTAGTCACCCGACAGGGACTAAAACTAACTATGGCTACACCTTC. It translates to CAWSSHPTGTKTNYGYTF.

The CDR3 coding sequence is TGTGCCAGCACCGGGACAGCGAACACCGGGGAGCTGTTTTTT. It is translated as CASTGTANTGELFF. The chain recombines TRBV3-1 (or the pseudogene TRBV3-2) with TRBJ2-2; TRBD1 agrees at 7 bases. Trimming at V came to 7 bases and at J to 0 bases, leaving 2 bases not matched to a gene. Germline CDR1 reads LGHDT; CDR2 reads YNNKEL (reference sequence). This CDR3 is built from 14 residues.

The V and J genes are TRBV30 and TRBJ1-5, with no clear D. This CDR3 spans 13 amino acids. Trimming left V 5 bases short and J 2 bases short, with 10 bases between. Germline V gene data show CDR1 as GTSNPN and CDR2 as SVGIG (reference sequence). CDR3 sequence reads: CAWQAAGNQPQHF. CDR3 in DNA: TGTGCCTGGCAGGCGGCGGGCAATCAGCCCCAGCATTTT.

In this sample, this clone turned up once. The chain employs TRBV7-9 and TRBJ1-1; 7 bases map to TRBD1. This CDR3 has 15 amino acids. The germline V gene encodes CDR1 SEHNR and CDR2 FQNEAQ (reference sequence). With 1 base clipped from V and 1 base from J, the junction kept 3 bases outside the gene matches. CDR3 nucleotide sequence: TGTGCCAGCAGCTTAGAAGGGACAGCGAACACTGAAGCTTTCTTT. This codes for CASSLEGTANTEAFF.

The rearrangement uses TRBV6-2 or TRBV6-3 and TRBJ2-7; D ambiguous. Germline CDR1 MNHEY, CDR2 SVGEGT. Deletions cut 2 bases from V and 2 bases from J, with 7 bases between. CDR3 size: 13 residues. The CDR3 nucleotides are TGTGCCAGCAGTTACCCCCAGGCCTACGAGCAGTACTTC. Translating gives CASSYPQAYEQYF.

The CDR3 sequence is CASSLGGLGYEQYF. CDR3 DNA sequence: TGTGCCAGCAGCCTAGGGGGTCTAGGGTACGAGCAGTACTTC. V usage is TRBV3-1 (or the pseudogene TRBV3-2) and J usage is TRBJ2-7, with D maybe TRBD1 (6 bases). CDR1 and CDR2 from the germline V gene are LGHDT and YNNKEL (reference sequence). The length of the CDR3 is 14 residues. With 4 bases removed from V and 4 bases from J, the gap between germline ends came to 14 bases.

The sample holds one count of this clone. The rearrangement joins TRBV6-1 to TRBJ2-1; 9 bases are a match to TRBD2. V lost 4 bases and J lost 2; bases outside the gene matches: 9. CDR3 size: 17 residues. The V gene's germline CDR1 is MNHNS and CDR2 SASEGT. CDR3 loop: CASSAPRGGGAYNEQFF. The CDR3 DNA reads as TGTGCCAGCAGTGCCCCGCGGGGCGGGGGGGCCTACAATGAGCAGTTCTTC.

The chain uses TRBV3-1 (or the pseudogene TRBV3-2) and TRBJ1-1; D is perhaps TRBD1 (6 bases). This CDR3 has 13 residues. Per the germline V gene, CDR1 is LGHDT and CDR2 is YNNKEL (reference sequence). Deletions cut 2 bases from V and 8 bases from J, with 12 bases between. The chain's CDR3 is CASSQRGGNEAFF. The CDR3 nucleotides read TGTGCCAGCAGCCAAAGGGGGGGAAACGAAGCTTTCTTT.

With regard to this clone: Other DNA sequences of this sample code for an identical CDR3. The rearrangement joins TRBV6-2 or TRBV6-3 to TRBJ2-7; TRBD1 aligns across 8 bases. The junction had 1 base not matched to a gene; V was cut back by 6 bases and J by 3 bases. CDR1 is MNHEY, CDR2 SVGEGT, per germline. The CDR3 consists of 12 residues. DNA for the CDR3: TGTGCCAGCAGCGGACAGGGCTACGAGCAGTACTTC. Its protein product is CASSGQGYEQYF.

The chain carries TRBV6-5 and TRBJ1-2; D is unclear. Trimming removed 2 bases from V and 0 bases from J, with 10 bases in between. The CDR3 spans 15 residues. Germline V gene sequence: CDR1 MNHEY, CDR2 SVGAGI. CDR3 protein: CASSYGQLANYGYTF. In DNA form, the CDR3 reads TGTGCCAGCAGTTACGGGCAGCTAGCTAACTATGGCTACACCTTC.

This clone was detected once. The chain joins TRBV6-6 to TRBJ2-2; TRBD2 aligns across 10 bases. The CDR3 spans 15 residues. J gave up 4 bases and V 10 bases, and 9 bases lay outside the gene matches. Germline lookup yields CDR1 MNHNY and CDR2 SVGAGI (reference sequence). This CDR3 is CATMPSGGLTGELFF. The DNA of the CDR3 is TGTGCCACCATGCCTAGCGGGGGACTCACCGGGGAGCTGTTTTTT.

The CDR3 sequence: CASSGWAGENEQFF. As DNA, the CDR3 is TGTGCCAGCAGTGGATGGGCGGGGGAAAATGAGCAGTTCTTC. The rearrangement joins TRBV2 to TRBJ2-1, with 7 bases that match TRBD2. Germline V gene data show CDR1 as SNHLY and CDR2 as FYNNEI. The trim removed 4 bases at V and 7 bases at J, leaving 7 bases unmatched. CDR3 length equals 14 residues.

This clone showed up just once. The chain carries TRBV7-2 and TRBJ2-3; D may be TRBD1 or TRBD2 (5 bases each). Trimming left V 7 bases short and J 6 bases short, with 20 bases between. CDR1 is SGHTA, CDR2 FQGNSA, per germline. The CDR3 extends over 15 amino acids. CDR3 DNA sequence: TGTGCCAGCACCTCCGTGGGGACCCGGGCGGATACGCAGTATTTT. It translates to CASTSVGTRADTQYF. The full variable domain, its missing parts supplied by reference TRBV7-2 and TRBJ2-3, is GAGVSQSPSNKVTEKGKDVELRCDPISGHTALYWYRQSLGQGLEFLIYFQGNSAPDKSGLPSDRFSAERTGGSVSTLTIQRTQQEDSAVYLCASTSVGTRADTQYFGPGTRLTVL.

The chain has TRBV19 and TRBJ2-5; the D gene is possibly TRBD2 (5 bases). V lost 5 bases and J lost 7, with 23 bases in between. Germline CDR1 reads LNHDA; CDR2 reads SQIVND (reference sequence). The CDR3 runs 16 residues. The CDR3 is CASSPQPTVAEGTQYF. CDR3 bases: TGTGCCAGTAGTCCTCAACCGACGGTAGCAGAGGGGACCCAGTACTTC.

This chain joins TRBV27 and TRBJ2-7; the D gene is possibly TRBD2 (6 bases). CDR1 and CDR2 (germline): MNHEY, SMNVEV (reference sequence). The CDR3 spans 12 residues. Trimming took 6 bases from V and 6 from J, leaving 12 bases between them. The CDR3 bases are TGTGCCAGCAGCTTTAGACTAGGCGAGCAGTACTTC. Translated: CASSFRLGEQYF.

This chain uses TRBV9 with TRBJ2-7; 14 bases fit TRBD2. V lost 2 bases to trimming and J lost 6 bases; unmatched junction nucleotides: 4. Germline assignment: CDR1 SGDLS and CDR2 YYNGEE. The CDR3 covers 15 residues. The CDR3 here is CASSVGLAGGSEQYF. As DNA, the CDR3 is TGTGCCAGCAGCGTCGGACTAGCGGGGGGTTCCGAGCAGTACTTC. The full variable domain, its missing parts supplied by reference TRBV9 and TRBJ2-7, is DSGVTQTPKHLITATGQRVTLRCSPRSGDLSVYWYQQSLDQGLQFLIQYYNGEERAKGNILERFSAQQFPDLHSELNLSSLELGDSALYFCASSVGLAGGSEQYFGPGTRLTVT.

This chain links TRBV13 with TRBJ1-6, with D perhaps TRBD1 (5 bases). Trimming stripped 3 bases from V and 0 bases from J, with 15 bases between. There are 18 residues in the CDR3. Germline CDR1 reads PRHDT; CDR2 reads FYEKMQ (reference sequence). The CDR3 DNA follows: TGTGCCAGCAGCTTTTCAGGGCGATATGGCTCCTATAATTCACCCCTCCACTTT. This sequence encodes CASSFSGRYGSYNSPLHF. Based on the CDR3 plus reference TRBV13 and TRBJ1-6, the full variable domain is AAGVIQSPRHLIKEKRETATLKCYPIPRHDTVYWYQQGPGQDPQFLISFYEKMQSDKGSIPDRFSAQQFSDYHSELNMSSLELGDSALYFCASSFSGRYGSYNSPLHFGNGTRLTVT.

In this sample, this clone turned up a few times. The J gene is TRBJ2-1, the V gene TRBV3-1 (or the pseudogene TRBV3-2); no firm D call. CDR1 LGHDT and CDR2 YNNKEL come from the germline V gene (reference sequence). This CDR3 has 13 amino acids. Deletions cut 1 base from V and 15 bases from J, with 16 bases between. The CDR3 nucleotides are TGTGCCAGCAGCCAAGGACCCGGGCCGTTGCCGTTCTTC. Translated: CASSQGPGPLPFF.

This clone has just one count. This chain connects TRBV7-6 to TRBJ2-2, with unresolved D. This CDR3 comprises 15 residues. Per germline, CDR1 SGHVS and CDR2 FNYEAQ. Trimming stripped 1 base from V and 6 bases from J, with 12 bases between. The CDR3: CASSLESGGAGELFF. In DNA, the CDR3 is TGTGCCAGCAGCTTAGAGTCGGGTGGAGCCGGGGAGCTGTTTTTT.